The next 3 T cell receptor beta chains were all read from a single sample in a study of blood T cell dynamics during melanoma immunotherapy. The time point denotes: week 3, after first cycle of checkpoint inhibitor. Generated by immunoSEQ multiplex PCR, the TCRdb table keeps only in-frame clones and is missing some. The sample lists approximately 20,000 clones; nearly 90% were seen once. Sequenced material: blood, taken from a patient treated with checkpoint blockade. Every receptor here comes from a human donor with melanoma.

This chain connects TRBV7-8 to TRBJ2-4; 10 nucleotides line up with TRBD1. The CDR3 has 16 residues. The V gene's germline CDR1 is SGHVS and CDR2 FQNEAQ. With V trimmed by 5 bases and J by 2 bases, 6 bases remained unmatched. CDR3 residues: CASSRRQGASKNIQYF. The CDR3 DNA follows: TGTGCCAGCAGCCGGAGACAGGGGGCCTCCAAAAACATTCAGTACTTC.

CDR3 loop: CASSLRGAGGYEQYF. The CDR3 DNA sequence: TGTGCCAGCAGTTTAAGGGGAGCAGGGGGCTACGAGCAGTACTTC. This sequence joins TRBV27 and TRBJ2-7; 7 positions match TRBD1. The CDR3 has 15 residues. Germline assignment: CDR1 MNHEY and CDR2 SMNVEV (reference sequence). J gave up 3 bases and V 2 bases, and 7 bases lay outside the gene matches.

V and J are TRBV28 and TRBJ1-5; the match to TRBD1 covers 7 bases. The length of the CDR3 is 20 residues. Germline V gives CDR1 MDHEN, CDR2 SYDVKM. V was clipped by 6 bases and J by 0 bases; unmatched bases: 20. The CDR3 spells CASSPRQGRFGVLSNQPQHF. The CDR3 bases are TGTGCCAGCAGCCCCCGACAGGGACGGTTCGGCGTTCTTAGCAATCAGCCCCAGCATTTT.